There are a few counts of the clone carrying this TCR beta chain. What it binds is not known. The record originates from a study of T-cell memory formation after mild COVID-19. General observations from the study: Pre-infection memory already had some responding clones, implying cross-reactive memory joined.

Each CDR3 protein is one row after TCRdb ran MiXCR on the 5' RACE reads. The sample shows more than 250,000 distinct CDR3 sequences, 15% to 20% of them seen only once. The sequence derives from a man aged 18 to 30 who had mild COVID-19 (a few samples of this study predate the infection). Cell type and time point are not known. Sequencing used PBMCs or a T cell subset sorted from them (not recorded which).

The DNA for the CDR3 is TGTGCCAGCAGTCGACAGAGCTCCTACAATGAGCAGTTCTTC. Its protein is CASSRQSSYNEQFF. The chain carries TRBV6-2 or TRBV6-3 and TRBJ2-1, with a possible D match to TRBD1 (5 bases). CDR3 size: 14 residues. Trimming removed 5 bases at V and 0 bases at J, with 8 bases between. From germline, CDR1 is MNHEY and CDR2 SVGEGT.